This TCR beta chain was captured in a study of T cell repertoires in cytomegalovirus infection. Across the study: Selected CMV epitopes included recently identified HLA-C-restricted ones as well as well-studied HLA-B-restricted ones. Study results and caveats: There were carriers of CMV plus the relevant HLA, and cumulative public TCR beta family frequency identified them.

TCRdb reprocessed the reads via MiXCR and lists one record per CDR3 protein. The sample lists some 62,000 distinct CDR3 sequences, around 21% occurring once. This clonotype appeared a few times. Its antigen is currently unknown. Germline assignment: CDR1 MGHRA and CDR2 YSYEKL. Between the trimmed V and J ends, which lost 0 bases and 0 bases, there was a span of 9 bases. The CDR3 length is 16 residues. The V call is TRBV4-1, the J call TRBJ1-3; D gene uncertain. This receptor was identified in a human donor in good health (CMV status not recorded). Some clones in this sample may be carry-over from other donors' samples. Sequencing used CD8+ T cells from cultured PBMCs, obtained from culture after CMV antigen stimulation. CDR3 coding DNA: TGCGCCAGCAGCCAAGAAGGGCAGTTCTCTGGAAACACCATATATTTT. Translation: CASSQEGQFSGNTIYF.